This T cell receptor beta chain was sequenced for a study of post-analysis software for immune sequencing data. At the level of the study: Relapsing-remitting, secondary progressive and progressive-relapsing multiple sclerosis courses were included. Overall study results and limits: Diversity measured as normalized Chao1 was significantly lower in multiple sclerosis patients than in controls. Under F measure analysis, samples from one preparation batch co-clustered strongly. A handful of TRBV segments occurring more often in patients than controls included TRBV5-6, TRBV5-1 and TRBV20-1.

With 4 bases clipped from V and 9 bases from J, the junction kept 7 bases outside the gene matches. There are 14 residues in the CDR3. Germline V CDR1 and CDR2: SGHRS, YFSETQ. Unique-molecular-identifier-tagged TCR beta cDNA libraries were used. MiXCR was run by TCRdb on the PCR reads, yielding one entry per CDR3 protein. Here the sample spans about 200,000 distinct CDR3 sequences, approximately 28% being singletons. This clonotype has a count of ten or more. The antigen is undetermined. The specimen sequenced was blood. The TCR sequence derives from a girl between 2 and 17 years old with multiple sclerosis. The chain combines TRBV5-1 with TRBJ2-1; TRBD1 matches 10 bases. The CDR3 here is CASSMGDRGVEQFF. The CDR3 bases are TGCGCCAGCAGCATGGGGGACAGGGGAGTTGAGCAGTTCTTC.